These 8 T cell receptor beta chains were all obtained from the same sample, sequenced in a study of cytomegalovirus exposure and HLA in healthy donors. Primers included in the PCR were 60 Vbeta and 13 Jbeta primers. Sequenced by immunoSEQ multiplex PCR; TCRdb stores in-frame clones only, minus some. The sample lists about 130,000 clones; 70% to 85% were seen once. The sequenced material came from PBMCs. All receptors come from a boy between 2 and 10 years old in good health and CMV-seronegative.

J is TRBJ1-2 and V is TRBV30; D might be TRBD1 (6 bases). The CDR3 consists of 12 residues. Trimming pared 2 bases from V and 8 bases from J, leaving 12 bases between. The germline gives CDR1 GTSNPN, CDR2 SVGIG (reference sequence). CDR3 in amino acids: CAWSPGAGGYTF. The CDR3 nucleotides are TGTGCCTGGAGTCCAGGGGCAGGAGGCTACACCTTC.

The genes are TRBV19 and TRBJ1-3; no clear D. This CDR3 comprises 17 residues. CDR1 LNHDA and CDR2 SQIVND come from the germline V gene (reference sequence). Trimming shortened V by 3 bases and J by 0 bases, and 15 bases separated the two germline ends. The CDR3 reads CASSMRSPTNSGNTIYF. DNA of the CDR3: TGTGCCAGTAGTATGCGGTCTCCGACCAACTCTGGAAACACCATATATTTT.

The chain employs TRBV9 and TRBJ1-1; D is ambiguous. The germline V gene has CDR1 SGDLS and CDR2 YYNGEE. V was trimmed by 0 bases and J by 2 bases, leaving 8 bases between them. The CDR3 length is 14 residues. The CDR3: CASSVGQKNTEAFF. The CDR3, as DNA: TGTGCCAGCAGCGTAGGGCAGAAAAACACTGAAGCTTTCTTT.

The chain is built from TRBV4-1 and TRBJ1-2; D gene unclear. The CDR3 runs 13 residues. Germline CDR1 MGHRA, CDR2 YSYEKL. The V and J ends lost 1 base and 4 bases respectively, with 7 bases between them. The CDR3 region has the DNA TGCGCCAGCAGCCAAGCCCTGTCCTATGGCTACACCTTC. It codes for CASSQALSYGYTF.

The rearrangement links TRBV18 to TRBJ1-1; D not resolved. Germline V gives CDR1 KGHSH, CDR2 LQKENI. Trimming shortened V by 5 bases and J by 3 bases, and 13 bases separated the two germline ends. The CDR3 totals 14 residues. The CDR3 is CASSENEADTEAFF. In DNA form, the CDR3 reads TGTGCCAGCTCAGAGAACGAGGCGGACACTGAAGCTTTCTTT.

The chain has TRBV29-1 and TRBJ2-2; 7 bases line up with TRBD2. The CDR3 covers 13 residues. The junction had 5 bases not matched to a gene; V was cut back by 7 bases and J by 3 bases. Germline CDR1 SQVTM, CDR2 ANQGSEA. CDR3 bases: TGCAGCGCTGGGCGGGGGTACACCGGGGAGCTGTTTTTT. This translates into CSAGRGYTGELFF.

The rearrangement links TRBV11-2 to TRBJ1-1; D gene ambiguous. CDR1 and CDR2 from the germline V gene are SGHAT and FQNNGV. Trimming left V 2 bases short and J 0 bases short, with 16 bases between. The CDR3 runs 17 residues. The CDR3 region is CASSLRKSWPLNTEAFF. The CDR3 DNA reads TGTGCCAGCAGCTTAAGAAAATCTTGGCCCTTGAACACTGAAGCTTTCTTT.

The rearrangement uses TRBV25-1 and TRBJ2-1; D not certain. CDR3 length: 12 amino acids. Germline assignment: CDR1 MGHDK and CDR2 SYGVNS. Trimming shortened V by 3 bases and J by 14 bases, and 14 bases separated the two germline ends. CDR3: CASSDKHFFEFF. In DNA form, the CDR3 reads TGTGCCAGCAGTGATAAACATTTTTTTGAGTTCTTC.